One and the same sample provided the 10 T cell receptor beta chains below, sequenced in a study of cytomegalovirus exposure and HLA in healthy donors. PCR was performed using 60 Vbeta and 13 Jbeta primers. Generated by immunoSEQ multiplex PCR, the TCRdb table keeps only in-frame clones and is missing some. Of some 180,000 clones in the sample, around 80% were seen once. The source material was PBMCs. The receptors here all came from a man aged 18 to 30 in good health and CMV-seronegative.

CDR3 DNA: TGTGCCAGCAGCCCGGGATACGAGCAGTACTTC. This translates into CASSPGYEQYF. This chain joins TRBV11-2 and TRBJ2-7; possibly TRBD2 for D (5 bases). CDR1 is SGHAT and CDR2 is FQNNGV in the germline V gene. The CDR3 loop spans 11 amino acids. V lost 5 bases and J lost 4, with 6 bases in between.

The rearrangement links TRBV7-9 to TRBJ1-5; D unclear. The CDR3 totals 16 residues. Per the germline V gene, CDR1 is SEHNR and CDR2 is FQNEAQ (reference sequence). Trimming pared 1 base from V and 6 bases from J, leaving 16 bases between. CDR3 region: CASSLDWQGGGQPQHF. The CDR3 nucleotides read TGTGCCAGCAGCTTAGATTGGCAAGGTGGAGGTCAGCCCCAGCATTTT.

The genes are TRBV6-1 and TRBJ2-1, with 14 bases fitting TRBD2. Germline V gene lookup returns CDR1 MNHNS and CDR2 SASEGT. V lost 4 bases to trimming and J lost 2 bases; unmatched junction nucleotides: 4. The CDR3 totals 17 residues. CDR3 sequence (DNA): TGTGCCAGCAGTGCGGGACTAGCGGGGGCAACCTACAATGAGCAGTTCTTC. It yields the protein CASSAGLAGATYNEQFF.

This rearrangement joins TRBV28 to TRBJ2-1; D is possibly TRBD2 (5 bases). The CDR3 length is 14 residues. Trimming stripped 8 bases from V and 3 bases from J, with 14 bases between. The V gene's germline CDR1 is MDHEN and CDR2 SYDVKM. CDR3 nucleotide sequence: TGTGCCAGCCGCCCTCGGAGGCACTACAATGAGCAGTTCTTC. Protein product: CASRPRRHYNEQFF.

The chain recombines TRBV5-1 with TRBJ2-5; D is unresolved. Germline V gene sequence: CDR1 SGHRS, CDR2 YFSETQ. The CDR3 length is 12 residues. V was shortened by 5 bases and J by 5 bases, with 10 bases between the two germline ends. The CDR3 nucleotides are TGCGCCAGCAGTTTGACGGTGGAGACCCAGTACTTC. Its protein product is CASSLTVETQYF.

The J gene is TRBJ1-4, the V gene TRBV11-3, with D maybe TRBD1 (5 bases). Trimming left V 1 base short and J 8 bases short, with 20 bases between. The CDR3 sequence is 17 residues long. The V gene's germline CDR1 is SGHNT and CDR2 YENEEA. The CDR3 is CASSLGVTSGAGEKLFF. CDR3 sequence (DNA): TGTGCCAGCAGCTTAGGTGTGACGTCTGGGGCGGGAGAAAAACTGTTTTTT. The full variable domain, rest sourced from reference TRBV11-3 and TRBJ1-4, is EAGVVQSPRYKIIEKKQPVAFWCNPISGHNTLYWYLQNLGQGPELLIRYENEEAVDDSQLPKDRFSAERLKGVDSTLKIQPAELGDSAVYLCASSLGVTSGAGEKLFFGSGTQLSVL.

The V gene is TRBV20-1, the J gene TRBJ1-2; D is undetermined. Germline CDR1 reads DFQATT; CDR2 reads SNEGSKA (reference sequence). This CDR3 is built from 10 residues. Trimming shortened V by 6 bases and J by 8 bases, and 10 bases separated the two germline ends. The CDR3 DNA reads TGCAGTGCGAACTTTTTGGGCTACACCTTC. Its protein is CSANFLGYTF.

CDR3 DNA sequence: TGTGCCAGCAGCTTAGTGGTTCTAGCCAACTCTGGAAACACCATATATTTT. As protein: CASSLVVLANSGNTIYF. The J gene is TRBJ1-3, the V gene TRBV7-2; D unclear. The CDR3 has 17 amino acids. Trimming removed 1 base at V and 0 bases at J, with 13 bases between. Germline V gene lookup returns CDR1 SGHTA and CDR2 FQGNSA.

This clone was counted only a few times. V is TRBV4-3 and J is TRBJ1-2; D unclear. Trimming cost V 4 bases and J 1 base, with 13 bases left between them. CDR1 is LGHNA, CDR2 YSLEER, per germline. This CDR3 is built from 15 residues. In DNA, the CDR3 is TGCGCCAGCAGCCCAAGAGGGAATAATAACTATGGCTACACCTTC. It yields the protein CASSPRGNNNYGYTF.

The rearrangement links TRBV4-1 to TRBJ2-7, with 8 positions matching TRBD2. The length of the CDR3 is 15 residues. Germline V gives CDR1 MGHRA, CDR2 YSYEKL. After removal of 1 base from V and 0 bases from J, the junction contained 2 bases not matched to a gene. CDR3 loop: CASSQVGTSSYEQYF. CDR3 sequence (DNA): TGCGCCAGCAGCCAAGTAGGGACTAGCTCCTACGAGCAGTACTTC.